This TCR beta chain was sequenced in a study of CXCR3-negative and CXCR3-positive naive CD8 T cells. The TRB libraries of cDNA were built by UMI-labeled 5' RACE. TCRdb reprocessed the 5' RACE reads, with one entry per CDR3 protein and no DNA. The sample holds roughly 89,000 distinct CDR3 sequences. Notes on this clonotype: The antigen remains undetermined.

The study's findings and limits: TRBV-TRBJ usage matched between naive CXCR3-negative and CXCR3-positive cells but not between memory cells.

Germline CDR1 SEHNR, CDR2 FQNEAQ (reference sequence). This CDR3 has 15 amino acids. The chain couples TRBV7-9 to TRBJ2-3; TCRdb designates TRBD1, a call that cannot be tested without DNA. Sequenced input: naive CXCR3- CD8+ T cells from blood. Subset denoted: CD45RO-CCR7+CD27+CD95- naive CD8+ T cells lacking CXCR3 (TNR3-). The receptor was derived from a human donor in good health. Some clones in this sample may be carry-over from other donors' samples. CDR3 protein: CASSTVGDGTDTQYF.